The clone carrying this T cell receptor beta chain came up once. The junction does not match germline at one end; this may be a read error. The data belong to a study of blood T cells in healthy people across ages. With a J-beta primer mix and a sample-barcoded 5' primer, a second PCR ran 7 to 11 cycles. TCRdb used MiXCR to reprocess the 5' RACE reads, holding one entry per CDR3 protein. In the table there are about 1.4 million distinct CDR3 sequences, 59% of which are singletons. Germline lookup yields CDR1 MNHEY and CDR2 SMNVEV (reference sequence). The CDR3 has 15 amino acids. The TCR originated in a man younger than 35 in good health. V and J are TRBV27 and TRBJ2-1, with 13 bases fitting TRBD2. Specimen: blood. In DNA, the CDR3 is TGTACCAGCAGTCTCGGGACTAGCGGGGCCAATGAGCAGTTCTTC. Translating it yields CTSSLGTSGANEQFF.